This T cell receptor (beta chain) stems from a study of cytomegalovirus exposure and HLA in healthy donors. Whole-study results and caveats: CMV serostatus alone was available as immune exposure information. Equally common other TCR beta chains were less clonally expanded than HLA-associated ones, a later analysis found. Later work found most CMV-associated TCR beta chains apparently HLA-restricted.

CDR3 length equals 12 residues. V lost 7 bases, J lost 1 base, and 10 bases lay in between. Germline V gene sequence: CDR1 GTSNPN, CDR2 SVGIG (reference sequence). As regards this clone: As yet, its antigen is unknown.

Use of 60 Vbeta and 13 Jbeta primers characterized the PCR. Produced via immunoSEQ multiplex PCR; TCRdb's table is partial and in-frame only. Of about 150,000 clones listed, about 88% are singletons. The clonotype was recovered from a man aged 25 to 45 in good health and CMV-seropositive. Sequencing was performed on PBMCs. This chain uses TRBV30 with TRBJ1-1; D unclear. For the CDR3, the DNA is TGTGCCTTGATGGCTAGGAACACTGAAGCTTTCTTT. Protein product: CALMARNTEAFF. Looking up the rest from reference TRBV30 and TRBJ1-1 gives the full variable domain: SQTIHQWPATLVQPVGSPLSLECTVEGTSNPNLYWYRQAAGRGLQLLFYSVGIGQISSEVPQNLSASRPQDRQFILSSKKLLLSDSGFYLCALMARNTEAFFGQGTRLTVV.